This T cell receptor (beta chain) was observed in a study of blood T cell repertoires in COVID-19. Study-wide background: Spain, Italy and the United States supplied samples that represented acute and convalescent COVID-19. PBMCs, B-cell-depleted T cells, or T cells were the source of the cDNA or gDNA that made up the material.

Per the original methods: Amplified reference gene primers provided the basis for estimating nucleated cell counts. Sequencing used immunoSEQ multiplex PCR; TCRdb keeps in-frame clones, though not all of them. The V and J calls and the clone size are those of that table, but D and trimming were determined from the DNA. Among around 100,000 clones, just under 95% were seen once, and the ten largest hold 4.5% to 6%. Points on this clone: Likely a read error: the CDR3 ends without its conserved phenylalanine or tryptophan. No DNA is shown, since the ends of the CDR3 on it are uncertain; the CDR3 is the one TCRdb lists.

The germline CDR1 and CDR2 sequences are MRHNA and SNTAGT. The CDR3 length equals 8 residues, ends included. The chain links TRBV6-4 to TRBJ1-1; the table's D call TRBD1 went unverified against the DNA. The TCR comes from a man between 70 and 80 years old with acute or convalescent COVID-19. Input material: peripheral blood. The CDR3 is CANPDSSR.